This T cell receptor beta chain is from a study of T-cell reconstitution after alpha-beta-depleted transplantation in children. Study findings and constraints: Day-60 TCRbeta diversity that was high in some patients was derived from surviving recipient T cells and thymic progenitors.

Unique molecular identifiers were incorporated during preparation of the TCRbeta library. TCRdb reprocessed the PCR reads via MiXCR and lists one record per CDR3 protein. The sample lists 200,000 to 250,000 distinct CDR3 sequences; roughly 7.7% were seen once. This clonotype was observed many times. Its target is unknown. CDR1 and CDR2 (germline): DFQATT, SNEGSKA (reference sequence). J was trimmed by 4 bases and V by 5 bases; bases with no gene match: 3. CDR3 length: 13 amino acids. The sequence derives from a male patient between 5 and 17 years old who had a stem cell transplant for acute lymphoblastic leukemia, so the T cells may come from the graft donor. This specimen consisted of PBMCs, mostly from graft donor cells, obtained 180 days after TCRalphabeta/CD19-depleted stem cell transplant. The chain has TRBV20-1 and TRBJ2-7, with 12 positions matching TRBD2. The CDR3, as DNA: TGCAGTGCTCTAGCGGGGGGGACTTACGAGCAGTACTTC. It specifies CSALAGGTYEQYF.